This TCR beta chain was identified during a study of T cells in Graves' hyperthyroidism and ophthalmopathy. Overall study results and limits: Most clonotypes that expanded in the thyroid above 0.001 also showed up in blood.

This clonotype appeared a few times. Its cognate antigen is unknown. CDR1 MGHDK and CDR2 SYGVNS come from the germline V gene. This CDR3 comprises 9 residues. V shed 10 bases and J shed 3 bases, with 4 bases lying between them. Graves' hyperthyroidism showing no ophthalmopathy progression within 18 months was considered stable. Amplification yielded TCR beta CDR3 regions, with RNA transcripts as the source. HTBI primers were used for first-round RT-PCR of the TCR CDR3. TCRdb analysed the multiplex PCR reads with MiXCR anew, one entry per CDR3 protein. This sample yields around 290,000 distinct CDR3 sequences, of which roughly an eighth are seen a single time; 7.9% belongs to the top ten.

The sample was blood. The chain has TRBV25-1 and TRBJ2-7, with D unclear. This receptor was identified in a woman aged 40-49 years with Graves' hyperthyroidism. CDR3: CATNYEQYF. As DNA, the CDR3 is TGTGCCACCAACTACGAGCAGTACTTC.